The entry that follows covers one T cell receptor (beta chain) sequence. The sample belongs to a study of beta chain features in type 1 diabetes. What was sequenced were expressed TCRB transcripts, since all of the isolated RNA had been reverse transcribed. TCRdb's table, derived via immunoSEQ multiplex PCR, lists solely in-frame clones and lacks some. In the table there are about 320,000 clones, roughly 15% of which are singletons. Each population that was sorted was more than 98% pure. J was trimmed by 8 bases and V by 0 bases; bases with no gene match: 0. Germline assignment: CDR1 LNHNV and CDR2 YYDKDF (reference sequence). There are 12 residues in the CDR3.

J is TRBJ1-2 and V is TRBV15; 7 nucleotides agree with TRBD1. This TCR was recovered from a man aged 30 to 39 in good health. Sequenced: central memory CD4+ T cells from blood. The CDR3 sequence is CATSRETGGYTF. The CDR3 coding sequence is TGTGCCACCAGCAGAGAGACAGGGGGCTACACCTTC.